The 29 T cell receptor beta chains reported below all come from one sample, sequenced in a study of patients and donors after allogeneic stem cell transplantation. Each CDR3 protein is one row after TCRdb ran MiXCR on the RT-PCR reads. This table holds approximately 430,000 distinct CDR3 sequences, approximately 16% found once. Sequencing used blood, either unsorted or a sorted T cell fraction (not recorded which). The receptors derive from a human donor who was either an allogeneic HSCT recipient or a stem cell or donor lymphocyte infusion donor (not recorded which). It is not recorded whose cells these are; they may come from a transplant donor.

The chain combines TRBV24-1 with TRBJ2-2; no clear D. The CDR3 has 12 amino acids. The ends were cut back, 3 bases at V and 8 bases at J, with 6 bases in the middle. Germline lookup yields CDR1 KGHDR and CDR2 SFDVKD. CDR3: CATSDVKGELFF. DNA for the CDR3: TGTGCCACCAGTGATGTGAAGGGGGAGCTGTTTTTT.

This clonotype was detected only a few times. The chain uses TRBV2 and TRBJ2-2; a possible D gene is TRBD1 (6 bases). V shed 4 bases and J shed 5 bases, with 14 bases lying between them. CDR1 is SNHLY and CDR2 is FYNNEI in the germline V gene. The length of the CDR3 is 15 residues. This chain's CDR3 is CASSVEQGRTGELFF. For the CDR3, the DNA is TGTGCCAGCAGTGTTGAACAGGGAAGGACCGGGGAGCTGTTTTTT.

This clonotype was picked up a small number of times. V is TRBV7-8 and J is TRBJ2-1; TRBD1 is a possible D gene (6 bases). The germline V gene encodes CDR1 SGHVS and CDR2 FQNEAQ. The CDR3 is made up of 16 amino acids. V lost 5 bases and J 0 bases, leaving 14 bases between the germline ends. CDR3 residues: CASSLRRDTSYNEQFF. The CDR3 region has the DNA TGTGCCAGCAGCCTTAGAAGGGACACCTCCTACAATGAGCAGTTCTTC.

The chain is built from TRBV4-3 and TRBJ1-2, with D uncertain. The V end lost 3 bases, the J end lost 4 bases, and 12 bases lay between the germline ends. This CDR3 contains 14 residues. Germline-derived CDR1 and CDR2 are LGHNA and YSLEER. CDR3 protein: CASSQEKSFYGYTF. The CDR3 DNA sequence: TGCGCCAGCAGCCAGGAGAAGAGTTTCTATGGCTACACCTTC.

This clonotype was counted only a few times. The rearrangement joins TRBV4-1 to TRBJ2-7; D is uncertain. The germline gives CDR1 MGHRA, CDR2 YSYEKL. V gave up 3 bases and J gave up 1 base, with 4 bases separating them. This CDR3 contains 12 residues. Here the CDR3 DNA reads TGCGCCAGCAGCCACGGTTCCTACGAGCAGTACTTC. This sequence encodes CASSHGSYEQYF.

This clonotype was picked up a small number of times. This CDR3 is CASISGTGIDSPLHF. CDR3 nucleotides: TGTGCCAGCATCAGCGGGACAGGGATTGATTCACCCCTCCACTTT. The chain joins TRBV2 to TRBJ1-6; the match to TRBD1 covers 9 bases. Trimming cost V 7 bases and J 8 bases; bases outside gene matches: 9. This CDR3 comprises 15 residues. The germline V gene encodes CDR1 SNHLY and CDR2 FYNNEI.

The chain joins TRBV12-3 or TRBV12-4 to TRBJ2-7; 13 positions match TRBD2. V lost 6 bases to trimming and J lost 9 bases; unmatched junction nucleotides: 14. This CDR3 is 16 amino acids long. The CDR3 loop reads CASSNGLAGAVKRQYF. In nucleotides, the CDR3 is TGTGCCAGCAGCAACGGACTAGCGGGAGCTGTCAAGAGGCAGTACTTC.

This clonotype came up a few times. The rearrangement joins TRBV6-5 to TRBJ2-2; the D is unclear. CDR1 is MNHEY and CDR2 is SVGAGI in the germline V gene. CDR3 length equals 16 residues. Trimming cost V 4 bases and J 7 bases, with 19 bases left between them. CDR3 DNA sequence: TGTGCCAGCAGTTCTAACCTACGGGCCTACAACGGGGAGCTGTTTTTT. This translates into CASSSNLRAYNGELFF.

The rearrangement joins TRBV5-1 to TRBJ1-4; D perhaps matches TRBD1 (5 bases). Germline loops: CDR1 SGHRS, CDR2 YFSETQ. This CDR3 is 17 amino acids long. Trimming shortened V by 3 bases and J by 2 bases, and 17 bases separated the two germline ends. The CDR3 loop reads CASSWALGGSTNEKLFF. CDR3 in DNA: TGCGCCAGCAGCTGGGCCCTGGGGGGGTCGACTAATGAAAAACTGTTTTTT.

This clonotype came up a few times. This rearrangement joins TRBV7-9 to TRBJ1-2; TRBD1 might be the D (6 bases). The CDR3 covers 16 residues. V was trimmed by 5 bases and J by 0 bases, leaving 16 bases between them. Germline lookup yields CDR1 SEHNR and CDR2 FQNEAQ (reference sequence). CDR3 in amino acids: CASSLGRGATNYGYTF. DNA for the CDR3: TGTGCCAGCAGCCTCGGAAGGGGGGCCACTAACTATGGCTACACCTTC.

This clonotype was recorded at least ten times. The chain employs TRBV19 and TRBJ1-1; D is undetermined. CDR1 and CDR2 from the germline V gene are LNHDA and SQIVND (reference sequence). V was pared by 9 bases and J by 2 bases, with 4 bases between. This CDR3 has 10 amino acids. DNA for the CDR3: TGTGCCAGCAGAAACACTGAAGCTTTCTTT. As protein: CASRNTEAFF.

A few counts support this clonotype. This chain links TRBV5-5 with TRBJ2-2; 11 positions agree with TRBD1. The germline V gene encodes CDR1 SGHKS and CDR2 YYEKEE (reference sequence). The ends lost 0 bases at V and 4 bases at J; junction bases unmatched: 2. CDR3 size: 16 residues. The DNA of the CDR3 is TGTGCCAGCAGCTTGGGGACAGGGGGCCCCACCGGGGAGCTGTTTTTT. This gives the protein CASSLGTGGPTGELFF. Complete variable domain (other parts from reference TRBV5-5 and TRBJ2-2): DAGVTQSPTHLIKTRGQQVTLRCSPISGHKSVSWYQQVLGQGPQFIFQYYEKEERGRGNFPDRFSARQFPNYSSELNVNALLLGDSALYLCASSLGTGGPTGELFFGEGSRLTVL.

This clonotype has only a few counts. This chain links TRBV2 with TRBJ2-7; D may correspond to TRBD1 or TRBD2 (6 bases each). The CDR3 consists of 14 residues. Germline CDR1 and CDR2: SNHLY and FYNNEI. The V end was cut by 7 bases, the J end by 1 base, with 14 bases between. CDR3 DNA: TGTGCCAGCACTGGAGAGGGGGGTTCCTACGAGCAGTACTTC. Translating it yields CASTGEGGSYEQYF.

CDR3 sequence: CASSPGQGPGELFF. Written as DNA, the CDR3 is TGTGCCAGCAGCCCAGGGCAGGGACCCGGGGAGCTGTTTTTT. The rearrangement links TRBV11-3 to TRBJ2-2; perhaps D is TRBD1 or TRBD2 (5 bases each). Germline V gene data show CDR1 as SGHNT and CDR2 as YENEEA. Trimming stripped 5 bases from V and 6 bases from J, with 13 bases between. This CDR3 comprises 14 residues.

This clonotype has at least ten counts. The chain links TRBV4-1 to TRBJ1-2; 9 bases align to TRBD1. Germline V CDR1 and CDR2: MGHRA, YSYEKL. J gave up 2 bases and V 4 bases, and 5 bases lay outside the gene matches. The CDR3 runs 15 residues. Here the CDR3 DNA reads TGCGCCAGCAGCCTCAGGACAGGGGCCAACTATGGCTACACCTTC. Protein sequence: CASSLRTGANYGYTF.

This clonotype came up a few times. The genes are TRBV10-3 and TRBJ1-3; TRBD1 matches at 7 bases. The CDR3 is 17 amino acids. Germline V lookup: CDR1 ENHRY, CDR2 SYGVKD. V lost 9 bases and J lost 0; bases outside the gene matches: 14. The CDR3 spells CAIAPDRRWSSGNTIYF. In nucleotides, the CDR3 is TGTGCCATAGCCCCGGACAGGAGATGGAGCTCTGGAAACACCATATATTTT.

This clonotype was detected many times. The V call is TRBV20-1, the J call TRBJ2-4; D gene unclear. Germline CDR1 is DFQATT and CDR2 is SNEGSKA (reference sequence). There are 15 residues in the CDR3. The V end lost 3 bases, the J end lost 0 bases, and 12 bases lay between the germline ends. DNA of the CDR3: TGCAGTGCTAGTTATCCAGCGCTAGCCAAAAACATTCAGTACTTC. It is translated as CSASYPALAKNIQYF.

The sample holds a few counts of this clonotype. This chain joins TRBV7-6 and TRBJ1-3; no firm D call. With 4 bases removed from V and 1 base from J, the gap between germline ends came to 20 bases. The CDR3 spans 18 residues. The germline V gene has CDR1 SGHVS and CDR2 FNYEAQ. In DNA form, the CDR3 reads TGTGCCAGCAGCTCCCGTCGATTGGACCGAGTATCTGGAAACACCATATATTTT. It yields the protein CASSSRRLDRVSGNTIYF.

Only a few counts were recorded for this clonotype. For the CDR3, the DNA is TGTGCCAGCAGTTTGGGGACCAGTCGAACTAATGAAAAACTGTTTTTT. Protein product: CASSLGTSRTNEKLFF. The J gene is TRBJ1-4, the V gene TRBV12-3 or TRBV12-4; TRBD1 is a possible D gene (5 bases). The length of the CDR3 is 16 residues. The germline V and J ends were trimmed by 3 bases and 1 base, with 12 bases remaining between them.

The chain carries TRBV20-1 and TRBJ2-7; D gene unclear. This CDR3 comprises 17 residues. Trimming shortened V by 3 bases and J by 0 bases, and 21 bases separated the two germline ends. Germline lookup yields CDR1 DFQATT and CDR2 SNEGSKA (reference sequence). The CDR3 loop reads CSARIPRGRPSSYEQYF. CDR3 DNA: TGCAGTGCTAGGATCCCGCGAGGCAGGCCTAGCTCCTACGAGCAGTACTTC.

This sequence joins TRBV12-3 or TRBV12-4 and TRBJ2-5; D possibly corresponds to TRBD2 (5 bases). This CDR3 is 14 amino acids long. V gave up 1 base and J gave up 5 bases, with 11 bases separating them. The CDR3 DNA sequence: TGTGCCAGCAGTTTAGGGCTAGCCCTGGAGACCCAGTACTTC. This encodes CASSLGLALETQYF.

This clonotype came up a few times. The V gene is TRBV6-1, the J gene TRBJ1-2, with 9 bases matching TRBD1. The CDR3 consists of 14 residues. The J segment lost 8 bases and the V segment lost 6 bases, leaving 10 bases of the junction unmatched. Germline V gene sequence: CDR1 MNHNS, CDR2 SASEGT. CDR3 coding DNA: TGTGCCAGCAGGCCACAGGGGGCGCGGGGCGGCTACACCTTC. Residues: CASRPQGARGGYTF.

This clonotype has ten or more counts. The CDR3 loop reads CAISESVSGKETQYF. The CDR3 nucleotides read TGTGCCATCAGTGAGTCCGTCAGCGGAAAAGAGACCCAGTACTTC. The V call is TRBV10-3, the J call TRBJ2-5, with D possibly TRBD2 on 5 matching bases. The ends were cut back, 0 bases at V and 3 bases at J, with 11 bases in the middle. This CDR3 comprises 15 residues. Germline V gene data show CDR1 as ENHRY and CDR2 as SYGVKD.

This clonotype was detected a few times. This chain uses TRBV5-1 with TRBJ1-2, with D perhaps matching TRBD1 (6 bases). This CDR3 has 15 amino acids. Trimming removed 1 base at V and 3 bases at J, with 13 bases between. Germline values: CDR1 SGHRS, CDR2 YFSETQ. The CDR3, as DNA: TGCGCCAGCAGCTTGTTTCGTGGGGGCGACTATGGCTACACCTTC. Encoded protein: CASSLFRGGDYGYTF.

Written as DNA, the CDR3 is TGTGCCAGCAGAGTGGGACACCGATACGAGCAGTACTTC. Translation: CASRVGHRYEQYF. This chain uses TRBV12-3 or TRBV12-4 with TRBJ2-7, with D possibly matching TRBD1 (6 bases). Trimming took 6 bases from V and 4 from J, leaving 13 bases between them. The CDR3 is 13 residues long.

This clonotype has just a few counts. The V gene is TRBV12-3 or TRBV12-4, the J gene TRBJ1-4, with 7 bases fitting TRBD1. The CDR3 spans 16 residues. Trimming took 4 bases from V and 5 from J; bases not matched to a gene: 10. The CDR3 bases are TGTGCCAGCAGTTCCCGACAGGGTGCCGCCAATGAAAAACTGTTTTTT. Protein sequence: CASSSRQGAANEKLFF.

The chain recombines TRBV11-2 with TRBJ2-7, with TRBD2 matching over 10 bases. The germline CDR1 and CDR2 sequences are SGHAT and FQNNGV. The V and J ends lost 4 bases and 5 bases, in that order; junction bases with no gene match: 11. This CDR3 has 16 amino acids. CDR3 DNA sequence: TGTGCCAGCAGCTCAGGACTAGCGGTGCCGTTCGACGAGCAGTACTTC. Encoded protein: CASSSGLAVPFDEQYF. Complete variable domain (other parts from reference TRBV11-2 and TRBJ2-7): EAGVAQSPRYKIIEKRQSVAFWCNPISGHATLYWYQQILGQGPKLLIQFQNNGVVDDSQLPKDRFSAERLKGVDSTLKIQPAKLEDSAVYLCASSSGLAVPFDEQYFGPGTRLTVT.

The genes are TRBV6-5 and TRBJ1-2; a possible D gene is TRBD1 (5 bases). The germline CDR1 and CDR2 sequences are MNHEY and SVGAGI. This CDR3 spans 15 amino acids. Trimming took off 0 bases at V and 4 bases at J, with 12 bases between the two ends. CDR3 amino acids: CASSYSGGRGYGYTF. CDR3 coding DNA: TGTGCCAGCAGTTACTCGGGGGGGAGAGGCTATGGCTACACCTTC.

This clonotype was recorded many times. J is TRBJ2-2 and V is TRBV20-1; D is unclear. V lost 5 bases and J 0 bases, leaving 13 bases between the germline ends. The CDR3 is 15 residues long. The germline gives CDR1 DFQATT, CDR2 SNEGSKA (reference sequence). DNA for the CDR3: TGCAGTGCTCCTCTTAGCAATCCGAACACCGGGGAGCTGTTTTTT. This codes for CSAPLSNPNTGELFF.